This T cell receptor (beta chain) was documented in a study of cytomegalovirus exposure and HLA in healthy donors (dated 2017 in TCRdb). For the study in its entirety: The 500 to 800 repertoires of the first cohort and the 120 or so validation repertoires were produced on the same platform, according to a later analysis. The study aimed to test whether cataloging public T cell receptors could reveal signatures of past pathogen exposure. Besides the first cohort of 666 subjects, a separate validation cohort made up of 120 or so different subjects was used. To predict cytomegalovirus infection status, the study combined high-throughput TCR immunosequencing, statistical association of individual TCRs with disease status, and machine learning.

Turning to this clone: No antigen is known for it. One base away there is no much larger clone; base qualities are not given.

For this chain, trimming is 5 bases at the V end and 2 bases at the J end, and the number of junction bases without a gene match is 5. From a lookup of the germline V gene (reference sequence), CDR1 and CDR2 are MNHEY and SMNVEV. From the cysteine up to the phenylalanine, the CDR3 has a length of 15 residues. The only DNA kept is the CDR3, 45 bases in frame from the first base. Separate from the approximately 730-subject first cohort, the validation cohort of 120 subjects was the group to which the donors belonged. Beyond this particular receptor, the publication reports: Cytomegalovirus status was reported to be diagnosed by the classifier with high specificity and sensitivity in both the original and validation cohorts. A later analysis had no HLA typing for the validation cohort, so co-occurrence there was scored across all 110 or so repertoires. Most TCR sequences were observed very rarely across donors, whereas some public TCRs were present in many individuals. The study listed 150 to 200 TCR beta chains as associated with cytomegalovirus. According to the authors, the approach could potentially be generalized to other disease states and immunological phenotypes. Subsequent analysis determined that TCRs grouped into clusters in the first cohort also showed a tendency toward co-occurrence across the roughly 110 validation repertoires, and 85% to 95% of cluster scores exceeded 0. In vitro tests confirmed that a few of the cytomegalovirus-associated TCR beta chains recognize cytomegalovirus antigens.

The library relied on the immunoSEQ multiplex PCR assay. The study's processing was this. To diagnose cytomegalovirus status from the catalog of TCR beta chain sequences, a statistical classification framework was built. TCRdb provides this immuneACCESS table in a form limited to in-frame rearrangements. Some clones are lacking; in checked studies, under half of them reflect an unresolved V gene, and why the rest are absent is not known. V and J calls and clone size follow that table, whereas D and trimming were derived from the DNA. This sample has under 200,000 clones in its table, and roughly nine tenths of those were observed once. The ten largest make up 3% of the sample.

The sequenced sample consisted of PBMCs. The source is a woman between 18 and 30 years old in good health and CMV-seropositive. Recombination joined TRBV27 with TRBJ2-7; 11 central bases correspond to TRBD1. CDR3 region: CASSSRTGGPYEQYF. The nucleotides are TGTGCCAGCAGTAGCCGGACAGGGGGCCCCTACGAGCAGTACTTC.